This entry lists 10 T cell receptor beta chains sequenced from one sample in a study of cytomegalovirus exposure and HLA in healthy donors. 13 Jbeta primers and 60 Vbeta primers were used for the PCR. Method: immunoSEQ multiplex PCR; TCRdb's copy keeps in-frame clones and lacks some. The table records roughly 160,000 clones, roughly 74% of them present only once. The material sequenced was PBMCs. These receptors all stem from a woman aged 35 to 49 in good health and CMV-seropositive.

The gene calls are TRBV29-1 and TRBJ1-2, with D unclear. Germline V gene sequence: CDR1 SQVTM, CDR2 ANQGSEA. The length of the CDR3 is 13 residues. V was clipped by 3 bases and J by 8 bases, with 16 bases between them. CDR3 protein: CSVDGGRVRGYTF. The CDR3 DNA reads TGCAGCGTTGACGGCGGCCGCGTGAGGGGCTACACCTTC.

J is TRBJ2-5 and V is TRBV5-6; 9 nucleotides agree with TRBD2. The J call is in doubt because the DNA end fits TRBJ2-7 better. Germline loops: CDR1 SGHDT, CDR2 YYEEEE. CDR3 length equals 15 residues. Here the CDR3 reads CASSRRLAEVYEQYF. CDR3 in DNA: TGTGCCAGCAGCCGGAGACTAGCGGAGGTCTACGAGCAGTACTTC.

The chain links TRBV5-1 to TRBJ2-7; 8 nucleotides match TRBD1. Germline CDR1 is SGHRS and CDR2 is YFSETQ. The CDR3 totals 16 residues. Unmatched junction bases numbered 13, after V lost 4 bases and J lost 4 bases. CDR3 amino acids: CASSPGTGGGTYEQYF. DNA of the CDR3: TGCGCCAGCAGCCCAGGGACAGGCGGAGGCACTTACGAGCAGTACTTC. Combining the CDR3 with reference TRBV5-1 and TRBJ2-7 gives the whole variable domain KAGVTQTPRYLIKTRGQQVTLSCSPISGHRSVSWYQQTPGQGLQFLFEYFSETQRNKGNFPGRFSGRQFSNSRSEMNVSTLELGDSALYLCASSPGTGGGTYEQYFGPGTRLTVT.

The rearrangement links TRBV2 to TRBJ2-3; 7 positions match TRBD1. Germline CDR1 reads SNHLY; CDR2 reads FYNNEI. This CDR3 contains 15 residues. V was pared by 2 bases and J by 2 bases, with 4 bases of the junction left unmatched. DNA of the CDR3: TGTGCCAGCAGTGAAAGACAGGGTAACACAGATACGCAGTATTTT. This codes for CASSERQGNTDTQYF.

The chain employs TRBV5-1 and TRBJ1-3, with no clear D. The germline gives CDR1 SGHRS, CDR2 YFSETQ. CDR3 length: 14 residues. Trimming removed 2 bases from V and 4 bases from J, with 10 bases in between. CDR3 loop: CASSFAAGGNTIYF. CDR3 coding DNA: TGCGCCAGCAGCTTCGCGGCCGGGGGAAACACCATATATTTT.

The gene calls are TRBV27 and TRBJ2-2, with TRBD2 matching over 7 bases. CDR1 and CDR2 from the germline V gene are MNHEY and SMNVEV (reference sequence). The trim removed 3 bases at V and 4 bases at J, leaving 8 bases unmatched. CDR3 length: 16 amino acids. This CDR3 reads CASSFTAGVPTGELFF. For the CDR3, the DNA is TGTGCCAGCAGTTTTACGGCGGGAGTCCCCACCGGGGAGCTGTTTTTT.

The chain couples TRBV5-1 to TRBJ1-1; the match to TRBD1 covers 8 bases. This CDR3 is built from 15 residues. Unmatched junction bases numbered 11, after V lost 0 bases and J lost 10 bases. Germline CDR1 reads SGHRS; CDR2 reads YFSETQ. This CDR3 reads CASSLVAASQGVAFF. The CDR3 DNA is TGCGCCAGCAGCTTGGTGGCAGCCTCACAGGGGGTAGCTTTCTTT.

The CDR3: CASSRNSGLNYNEQFF. CDR3 coding DNA: TGCGCCAGCAGCCGGAATAGCGGGCTCAACTACAATGAGCAGTTCTTC. The chain is built from TRBV4-1 and TRBJ2-1; 7 bases map to TRBD2. Germline V gene data show CDR1 as MGHRA and CDR2 as YSYEKL. This CDR3 is built from 16 residues. J gave up 3 bases and V 4 bases, and 9 bases lay outside the gene matches.

V and J are TRBV18 and TRBJ2-4; 9 positions match TRBD1. Trimming at V came to 3 bases and at J to 4 bases, leaving 7 bases not matched to a gene. Germline loops: CDR1 KGHSH, CDR2 LQKENI. The CDR3 extends over 16 amino acids. The CDR3 sequence: CASSPRQGERKNIQYF. CDR3 nucleotide sequence: TGTGCCAGCTCACCGAGACAGGGGGAGAGGAAAAACATTCAGTACTTC. Complete variable domain (other parts from reference TRBV18 and TRBJ2-4): NAGVMQNPRHLVRRRGQEARLRCSPMKGHSHVYWYRQLPEEGLKFMVYLQKENIIDESGMPKERFSAEFPKEGPSILRIQQVVRGDSAAYFCASSPRQGERKNIQYFGAGTRLSVL.

The chain employs TRBV2 and TRBJ1-4; 9 positions agree with TRBD1. The CDR3 loop spans 14 amino acids. CDR1 is SNHLY, CDR2 FYNNEI, per germline. Trimming at V came to 6 bases and at J to 8 bases, leaving 7 bases not matched to a gene. CDR3 residues: CASRLTGGGEKLFF. The CDR3 nucleotides read TGTGCCAGCAGGCTGACAGGGGGAGGCGAAAAACTGTTTTTT.